This entry lists 14 T cell receptor beta chains sequenced from one sample in a study of T cell changes during pregnancy in multiple sclerosis. Here immunoSEQ multiplex PCR was the method, and the copy in TCRdb shows in-frame clones only, minus some. The top ten hold over 0.25% of the sample, which has roughly 76,000 clones, over 90% seen once. The source material was CD4+ T cells from peripheral blood mononuclear cells, sampled after pregnancy. These TCRs come from a female donor with multiple sclerosis, enrolled in a pregnancy study.

The chain links TRBV9 to TRBJ1-2, with 7 positions matching TRBD1. Germline CDR1 SGDLS, CDR2 YYNGEE. V gave up 4 bases and J gave up 8 bases; unmatched junction bases: 5. The CDR3 covers 12 residues. In nucleotides, the CDR3 is TGTGCCAGCAGCTTATACAGGGGCGGCTACACCTTC. Translated, it gives CASSLYRGGYTF.

The rearrangement uses TRBV6-6 and TRBJ1-3, with D possibly matching TRBD1 (6 bases). The CDR3 covers 15 residues. Trimming removed 6 bases from V and 0 bases from J, with 12 bases in between. The germline CDR1 and CDR2 sequences are MNHNY and SVGAGI (reference sequence). CDR3 nucleotide sequence: TGTGCCAGCAGGCTGGACAGAACCTCTGGAAACACCATATATTTT. This encodes CASRLDRTSGNTIYF.

This chain uses TRBV10-3 with TRBJ1-1; 7 bases are a match to TRBD1. This CDR3 spans 15 amino acids. Losses at the gene ends were 2 bases for V and 3 bases for J; bases not matched to a gene: 6. CDR1 and CDR2 (germline): ENHRY, SYGVKD. The CDR3 sequence: CAISEGRGQDTEAFF. The CDR3 DNA reads TGTGCCATCAGTGAGGGTAGGGGGCAGGACACTGAAGCTTTCTTT.

V usage is TRBV27 and J usage is TRBJ2-5, with 14 positions matching TRBD2. Germline V gives CDR1 MNHEY, CDR2 SMNVEV (reference sequence). The J segment lost 2 bases and the V segment lost 5 bases, leaving 1 base of the junction unmatched. The CDR3 is 15 amino acids. This CDR3 is CASSRTSGRQETQYF. The CDR3 DNA sequence: TGTGCCAGCAGTCGGACTAGCGGGAGGCAAGAGACCCAGTACTTC.

V usage is TRBV6-1 and J usage is TRBJ2-7; D unclear. V was pared by 3 bases and J by 3 bases, with 3 bases between. CDR3 length: 11 amino acids. Germline CDR1 MNHNS, CDR2 SASEGT. In DNA form, the CDR3 reads TGTGCCAGCAGTGACTACTACGAGCAGTACTTC. Its protein product is CASSDYYEQYF.

There are a few counts of this clone. This rearrangement joins TRBV20-1 to TRBJ1-2, with D possibly TRBD1 on 5 matching bases. The V end lost 6 bases, the J end lost 7 bases, and 12 bases lay between the germline ends. The germline V gene encodes CDR1 DFQATT and CDR2 SNEGSKA (reference sequence). The CDR3 runs 11 residues. This chain's CDR3 is CSAPGQGGYTF. The CDR3 bases are TGCAGTGCCCCGGGCCAGGGTGGCTACACCTTC.

The table lists this clone with a count of one. The V call is TRBV18, the J call TRBJ1-3, with D possibly TRBD1 on 6 matching bases. Trimming stripped 1 base from V and 0 bases from J, with 13 bases between. This CDR3 region has 17 residues. Germline lookup yields CDR1 KGHSH and CDR2 LQKENI. CDR3 coding DNA: TGTGCCAGCTCACCACTGTTCCGGGGGGCCTCTGGAAACACCATATATTTT. Protein: CASSPLFRGASGNTIYF.

This chain connects TRBV27 to TRBJ1-2, with TRBD1 identical over 8 bases. Per germline, CDR1 MNHEY and CDR2 SMNVEV (reference sequence). J lost 7 bases, V lost 6 bases, and 7 bases had no gene match. The CDR3 is 13 amino acids. In DNA form, the CDR3 reads TGTGCCAGCAGGAAGACAGGGGAAGTTGGCTACACCTTC. It is translated as CASRKTGEVGYTF.

This sequence joins TRBV9 and TRBJ1-5, with 10 positions matching TRBD1. This CDR3 is 15 amino acids long. Germline CDR1 reads SGDLS; CDR2 reads YYNGEE. Trimming took 4 bases from V and 5 from J; bases not matched to a gene: 6. CDR3 DNA sequence: TGTGCCAGCAGCCCATCGACAGGGGGCGATCAGCCCCAGCATTTT. Protein product: CASSPSTGGDQPQHF.

CDR3 amino acids: CASSQGTESEAFF. CDR3 sequence (DNA): TGTGCCAGCAGCCAAGGGACAGAGTCTGAAGCTTTCTTT. The J gene is TRBJ1-1, the V gene TRBV4-2; D may be TRBD1 (6 bases). The CDR3 runs to 13 residues. Per germline, CDR1 LGHNA and CDR2 YNFKEQ. V gave up 1 base and J gave up 6 bases, with 9 bases separating them.

This sequence joins TRBV19 and TRBJ1-1; TRBD1 might be the D (6 bases). The ends were cut back, 4 bases at V and 4 bases at J, with 13 bases in the middle. The germline V gene encodes CDR1 LNHDA and CDR2 SQIVND (reference sequence). The CDR3 runs 14 residues. CDR3 region: CASSRAGEGTEAFF. The CDR3 nucleotides are TGTGCCAGTAGTAGAGCAGGGGAGGGCACTGAAGCTTTCTTT.

This clone was recorded only once. This chain links TRBV7-3 with TRBJ1-1; D is ambiguous. V shed 3 bases and J shed 3 bases, with 8 bases lying between them. The CDR3 is made up of 13 amino acids. Germline CDR1 is SGHTA and CDR2 is FQGTGA. For the CDR3, the DNA is TGTGCCAGCAGCTTTTTCGGGGACACTGAAGCTTTCTTT. The encoded protein is CASSFFGDTEAFF.

The chain is built from TRBV5-1 and TRBJ2-5, with D perhaps TRBD1 (6 bases). This CDR3 region has 14 residues. Germline CDR1 is SGHRS and CDR2 is YFSETQ. The germline V and J ends were trimmed by 4 bases and 6 bases, with 16 bases remaining between them. In DNA form, the CDR3 reads TGCGCCAGCAGCCCGGCGACAGGAGACAAGACCCAGTACTTC. This translates into CASSPATGDKTQYF. The entire variable domain, with the rest obtained from reference TRBV5-1 and TRBJ2-5, is as follows: KAGVTQTPRYLIKTRGQQVTLSCSPISGHRSVSWYQQTPGQGLQFLFEYFSETQRNKGNFPGRFSGRQFSNSRSEMNVSTLELGDSALYLCASSPATGDKTQYFGPGTRLLVL.

V gene TRBV19 combines with J gene TRBJ2-7; 8 bases line up with TRBD1. Germline CDR1 is LNHDA and CDR2 is SQIVND (reference sequence). This CDR3 is built from 14 residues. V shed 5 bases, J shed 5 bases, and the junction held 8 bases outside the gene matches. The CDR3 nucleotides read TGTGCCAGTAGTCTTCGGACAGGGTTCGACGAGCAGTACTTC. Translation: CASSLRTGFDEQYF.